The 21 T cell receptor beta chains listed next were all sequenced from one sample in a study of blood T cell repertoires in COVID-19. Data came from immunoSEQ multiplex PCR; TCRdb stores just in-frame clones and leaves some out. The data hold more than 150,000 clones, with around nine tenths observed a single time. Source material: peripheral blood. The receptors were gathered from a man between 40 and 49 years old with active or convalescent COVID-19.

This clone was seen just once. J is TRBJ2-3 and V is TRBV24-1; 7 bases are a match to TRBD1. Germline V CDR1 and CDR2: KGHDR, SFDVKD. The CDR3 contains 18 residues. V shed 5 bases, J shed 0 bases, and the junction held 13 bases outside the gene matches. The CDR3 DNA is TGTGCCACCAGTGGGTACGCCCCGGGACAGATAAGCACAGATACGCAGTATTTT. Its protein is CATSGYAPGQISTDTQYF.

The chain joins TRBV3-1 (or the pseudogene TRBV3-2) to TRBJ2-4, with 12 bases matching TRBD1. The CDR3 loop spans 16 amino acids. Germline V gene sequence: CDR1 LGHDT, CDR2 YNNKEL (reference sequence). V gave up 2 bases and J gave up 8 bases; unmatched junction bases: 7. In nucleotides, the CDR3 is TGTGCCAGCAGCCAAATGGGGACAGGGGGCCTCCACATTCAGTACTTC. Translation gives CASSQMGTGGLHIQYF.

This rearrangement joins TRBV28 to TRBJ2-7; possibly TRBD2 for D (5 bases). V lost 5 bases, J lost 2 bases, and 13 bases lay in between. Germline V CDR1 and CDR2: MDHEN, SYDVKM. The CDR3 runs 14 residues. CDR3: CASSTQRDTYEQYF. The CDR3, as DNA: TGTGCCAGCAGTACACAACGGGATACCTACGAGCAGTACTTC.

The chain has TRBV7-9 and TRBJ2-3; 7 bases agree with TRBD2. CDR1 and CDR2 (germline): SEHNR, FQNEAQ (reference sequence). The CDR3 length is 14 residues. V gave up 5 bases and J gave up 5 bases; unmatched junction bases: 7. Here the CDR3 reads CASSMRLAVDTQYF. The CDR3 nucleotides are TGTGCCAGCAGCATGAGACTAGCAGTAGATACGCAGTATTTT.

The CDR3 sequence: CASSTPQGRDEKLFF. The DNA for the CDR3 is TGTGCCAGCAGCACCCCCCAGGGGAGGGATGAAAAACTGTTTTTT. The chain carries TRBV9 and TRBJ1-4; D is perhaps TRBD1 (6 bases). V was trimmed by 4 bases and J by 6 bases, leaving 16 bases between them. This CDR3 has 15 residues. Germline lookup yields CDR1 SGDLS and CDR2 YYNGEE.

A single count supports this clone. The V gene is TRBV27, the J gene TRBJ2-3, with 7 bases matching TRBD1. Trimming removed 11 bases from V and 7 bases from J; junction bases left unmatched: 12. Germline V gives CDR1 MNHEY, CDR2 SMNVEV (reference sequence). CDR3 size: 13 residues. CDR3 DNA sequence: TGTGCCGCCCGGGACAGTTTGGGGAATACGCAGTATTTT. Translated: CAARDSLGNTQYF.

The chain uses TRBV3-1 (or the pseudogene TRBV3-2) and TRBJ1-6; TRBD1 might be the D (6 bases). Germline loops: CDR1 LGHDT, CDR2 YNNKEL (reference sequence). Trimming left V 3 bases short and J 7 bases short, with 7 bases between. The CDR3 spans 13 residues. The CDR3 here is CASSQGANSPLHF. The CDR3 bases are TGTGCCAGCAGCCAGGGGGCGAATTCACCCCTCCACTTT.

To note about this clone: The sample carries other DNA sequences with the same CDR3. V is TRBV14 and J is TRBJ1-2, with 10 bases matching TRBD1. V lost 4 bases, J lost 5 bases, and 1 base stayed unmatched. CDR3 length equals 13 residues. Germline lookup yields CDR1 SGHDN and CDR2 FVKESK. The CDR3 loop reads CASSPGQGYGYTF. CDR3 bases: TGTGCCAGCAGCCCGGGACAGGGGTATGGCTACACCTTC. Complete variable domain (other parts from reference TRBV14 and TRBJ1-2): EAGVTQFPSHSVIEKGQTVTLRCDPISGHDNLYWYRRVMGKEIKFLLHFVKESKQDESGMPNNRFLAERTGGTYSTLKVQPAELEDSGVYFCASSPGQGYGYTFGSGTRLTVV.

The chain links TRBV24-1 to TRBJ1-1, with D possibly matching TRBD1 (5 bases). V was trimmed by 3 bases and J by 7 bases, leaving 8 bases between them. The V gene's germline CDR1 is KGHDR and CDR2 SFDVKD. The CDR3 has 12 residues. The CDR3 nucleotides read TGTGCCACCAGTGATCTGGGGGGTGAAGCTTTCTTT. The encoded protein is CATSDLGGEAFF.

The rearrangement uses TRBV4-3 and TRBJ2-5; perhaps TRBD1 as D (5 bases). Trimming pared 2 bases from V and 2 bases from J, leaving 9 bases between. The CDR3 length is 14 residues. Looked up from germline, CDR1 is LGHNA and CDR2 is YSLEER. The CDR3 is CASSQQGRQETQYF. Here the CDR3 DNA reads TGCGCCAGCAGCCAACAGGGTCGGCAAGAGACCCAGTACTTC.

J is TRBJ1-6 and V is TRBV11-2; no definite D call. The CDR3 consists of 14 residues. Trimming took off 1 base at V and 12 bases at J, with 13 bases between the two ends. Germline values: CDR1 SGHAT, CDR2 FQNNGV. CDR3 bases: TGTGCCAGCAGCTTAGCGGTGTTCTATAGACCCCTCCACTTT. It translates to CASSLAVFYRPLHF.

In nucleotides, the CDR3 is TGTGCCAGCAGCAAAGAAAGGGGCTCTGGGGCCAACGCCCTGACTTTC. Protein product: CASSKERGSGANALTF. V is TRBV21-1 and J is TRBJ2-6; the DNA was not compared with TRBD1, the D call given in the table. TRBV21-1 is marked as a pseudogene. The CDR3 runs 16 residues.

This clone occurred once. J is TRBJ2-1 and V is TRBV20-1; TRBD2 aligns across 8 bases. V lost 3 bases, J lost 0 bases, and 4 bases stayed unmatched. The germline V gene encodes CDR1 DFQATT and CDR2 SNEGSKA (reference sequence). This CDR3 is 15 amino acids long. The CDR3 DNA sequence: TGCAGTGCTAGTCCCAGCGGGGGCTCCTACAATGAGCAGTTCTTC. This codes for CSASPSGGSYNEQFF.

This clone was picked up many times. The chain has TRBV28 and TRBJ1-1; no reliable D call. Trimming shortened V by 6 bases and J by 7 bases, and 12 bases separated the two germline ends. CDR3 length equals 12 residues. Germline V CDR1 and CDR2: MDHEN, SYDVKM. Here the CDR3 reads CASRPDRLEAFF. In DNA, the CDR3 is TGTGCCAGCAGGCCCGACCGACTTGAAGCTTTCTTT.

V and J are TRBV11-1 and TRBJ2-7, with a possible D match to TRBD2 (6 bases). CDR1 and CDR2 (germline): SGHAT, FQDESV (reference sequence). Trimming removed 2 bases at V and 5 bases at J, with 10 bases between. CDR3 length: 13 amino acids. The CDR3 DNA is TGTGCCAGCAGCTTAAAACTAGCCGACGAGCAGTACTTC. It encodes CASSLKLADEQYF.

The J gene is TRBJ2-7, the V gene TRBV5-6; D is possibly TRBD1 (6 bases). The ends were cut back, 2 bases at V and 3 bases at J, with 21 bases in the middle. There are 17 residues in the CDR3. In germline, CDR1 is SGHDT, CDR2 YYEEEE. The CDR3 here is CASSFRGTGTTVYEQYF. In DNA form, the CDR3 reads TGTGCCAGCAGCTTTAGGGGTACGGGGACAACCGTCTACGAGCAGTACTTC.

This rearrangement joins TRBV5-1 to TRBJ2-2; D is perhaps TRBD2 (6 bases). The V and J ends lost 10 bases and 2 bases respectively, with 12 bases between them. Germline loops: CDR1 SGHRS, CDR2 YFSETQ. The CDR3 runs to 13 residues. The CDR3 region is CAGGTDNTGELFF. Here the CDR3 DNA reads TGCGCCGGCGGGACCGATAACACCGGGGAGCTGTTTTTT.

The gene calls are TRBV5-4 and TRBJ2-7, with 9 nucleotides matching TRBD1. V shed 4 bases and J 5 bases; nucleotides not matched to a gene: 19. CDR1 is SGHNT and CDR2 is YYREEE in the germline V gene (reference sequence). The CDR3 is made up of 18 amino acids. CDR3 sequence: CASSPRRGPGQGFHEQYF. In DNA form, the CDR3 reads TGTGCCAGCAGCCCACGAAGAGGACCGGGACAGGGATTCCACGAGCAGTACTTC.

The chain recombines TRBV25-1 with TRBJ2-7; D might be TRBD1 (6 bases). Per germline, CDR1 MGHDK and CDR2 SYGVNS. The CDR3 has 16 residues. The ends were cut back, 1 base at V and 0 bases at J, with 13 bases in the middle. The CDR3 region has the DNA TGTGCCAGCAGTGAATTGTGGACAGAAAGCTCCTACGAGCAGTACTTC. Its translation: CASSELWTESSYEQYF.

The CDR3 reads CASGPEGSYGYTF. The CDR3 DNA reads as TGTGCTAGTGGCCCGGAGGGAAGTTATGGCTACACCTTC. The chain links TRBV12-5 to TRBJ1-2; D gene uncertain. This CDR3 comprises 13 residues. Germline CDR1 LGHNT, CDR2 FRNRAP. The V end was cut by 6 bases, the J end by 5 bases, with 13 bases between.

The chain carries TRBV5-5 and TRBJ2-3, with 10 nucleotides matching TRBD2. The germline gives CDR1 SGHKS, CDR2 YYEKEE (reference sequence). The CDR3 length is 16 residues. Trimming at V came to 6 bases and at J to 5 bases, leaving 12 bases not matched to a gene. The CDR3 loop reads CASTHLPSGGRDTQYF. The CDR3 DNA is TGTGCCAGCACCCATCTCCCTAGCGGGGGAAGAGATACGCAGTATTTT.